The T cell receptor beta chain described here comes from a study of blood T cell repertoires in COVID-19. Study in general: The United States, Italy and Spain were the sources of the acute and convalescent COVID-19 samples. From T cells, B-cell-depleted T cells, or PBMCs came the material, which was cDNA or gDNA.

This CDR3 spans 11 amino acids. Germline CDR1 and CDR2: GTSNPN and SVGIG (reference sequence). V lost 3 bases and J lost 11, with 11 bases in between. Original methodology: Amplifying reference gene primers gave estimates of nucleated cell counts. Libraries were prepared by immunoSEQ multiplex PCR; TCRdb keeps only in-frame clonotypes and omits some of them. Clonal size and the V and J genes are those of that table, whereas D and trimming came from the DNA. The repertoire consists of about 380,000 clones, with roughly 77% occurring once and the leading ten covering more than 1%. This rearrangement joins TRBV30 to TRBJ1-5, with D possibly TRBD1 on 6 matching bases. This receptor was identified in a human donor with acute or convalescent COVID-19. The donor label of this sample is uncertain. The sample was peripheral blood. CDR3 residues: CAWSLQGTQHF. The CDR3 coding sequence is TGTGCCTGGAGCCTACAGGGCACCCAGCATTTT. Filled out from reference TRBV30 and TRBJ1-5, the complete variable domain reads SQTIHQWPATLVQPVGSPLSLECTVEGTSNPNLYWYRQAAGRGLQLLFYSVGIGQISSEVPQNLSASRPQDRQFILSSKKLLLSDSGFYLCAWSLQGTQHFGDGTRLSIL.